The clone carrying this TCR beta chain was observed at least ten times. Antigen specificity is unknown. Sequencing targeted expressed TCRB transcripts, as all isolated RNA had been reverse transcribed. The method was immunoSEQ multiplex PCR; TCRdb's version includes in-frame clones alone and lacks a portion of them. The table has approximately 200,000 clones, roughly 9.6% seen once. These data belong to a study of beta chain features in type 1 diabetes. Overall study context: Patients did not differ from healthy donors in age, gender or cell yield.

General study findings and limits: Shortening that was moderate but significant affected the TCRB CDR3s of Type 1 diabetes patients in all four CD4+ subsets. Comparison showed that naive, central memory and Treg TCRB repertoires appeared more similar among patients than among healthy donors.

Each of the CD4+ naive, central memory, regulatory and stem cell-like memory populations was sorted via CD45RO/CCR7/CD25/CD127/CD95/CD27. The CDR3 runs to 16 residues. Germline V CDR1 and CDR2: SEHNR, FQNEAQ (reference sequence). After removal of 3 bases from V and 6 bases from J, the junction contained 8 bases not matched to a gene. The sequenced sample was naive CD4+ T cells from blood. This TCR came from a young woman in good health. This chain joins TRBV7-9 and TRBJ2-1, with 10 nucleotides matching TRBD2. The CDR3 spells CASSFQAGGPSNEQFF. CDR3 in DNA: TGTGCCAGCAGCTTCCAAGCGGGGGGGCCTTCCAATGAGCAGTTCTTC.